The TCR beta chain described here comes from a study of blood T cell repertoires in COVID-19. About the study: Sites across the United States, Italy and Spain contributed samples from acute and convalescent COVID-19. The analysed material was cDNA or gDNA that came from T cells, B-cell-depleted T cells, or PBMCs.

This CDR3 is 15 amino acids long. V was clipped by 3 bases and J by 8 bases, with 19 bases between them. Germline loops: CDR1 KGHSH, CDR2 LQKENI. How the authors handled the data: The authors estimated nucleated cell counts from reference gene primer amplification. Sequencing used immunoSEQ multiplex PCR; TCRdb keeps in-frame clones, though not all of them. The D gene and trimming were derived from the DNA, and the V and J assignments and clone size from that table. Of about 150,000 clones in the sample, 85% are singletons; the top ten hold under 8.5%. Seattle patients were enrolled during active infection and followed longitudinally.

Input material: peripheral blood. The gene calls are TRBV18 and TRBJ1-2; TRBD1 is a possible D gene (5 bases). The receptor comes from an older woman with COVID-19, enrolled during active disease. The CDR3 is CASSPYSGLKVGYTF. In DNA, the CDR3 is TGTGCCAGCTCACCCTATTCAGGGTTAAAGGTGGGCTACACCTTC.